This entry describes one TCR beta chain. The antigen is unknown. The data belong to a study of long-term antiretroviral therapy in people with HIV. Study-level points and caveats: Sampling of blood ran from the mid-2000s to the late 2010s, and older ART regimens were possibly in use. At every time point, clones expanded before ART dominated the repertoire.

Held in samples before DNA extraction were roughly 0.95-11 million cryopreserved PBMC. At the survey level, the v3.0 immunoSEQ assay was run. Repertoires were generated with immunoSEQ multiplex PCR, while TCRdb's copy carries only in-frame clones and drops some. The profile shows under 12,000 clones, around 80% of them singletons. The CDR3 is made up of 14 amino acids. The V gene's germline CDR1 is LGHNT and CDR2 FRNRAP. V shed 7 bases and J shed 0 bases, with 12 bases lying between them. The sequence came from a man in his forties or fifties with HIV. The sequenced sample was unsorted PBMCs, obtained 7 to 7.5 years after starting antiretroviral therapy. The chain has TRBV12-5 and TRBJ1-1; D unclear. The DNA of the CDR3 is TGTGCTAGTGCCCCTTCGGTCCTGAACACTGAAGCTTTCTTT. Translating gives CASAPSVLNTEAFF.